This is a list of T cell receptor beta chains from one sample in a study of blood T cell repertoires in COVID-19. Here immunoSEQ multiplex PCR was the method, and the copy in TCRdb shows in-frame clones only, minus some. This table has tens of thousands of clones, approximately 90% appearing once. Source material: peripheral blood. The receptors were sampled from a woman aged 60-75 years with acute or convalescent COVID-19. Each CDR3 is given with its conserved first and last residue. Each record gives: J gene, clone size, D gene, V gene, CDR3 DNA, CDR3 protein. D genes are given only for firm matches. Size is omitted from some rows. Given values are once, few, many or a class for expanded clones.

J: TRBJ1-6
size: NA
D: NA
V: TRBV9
DNA: TGTGCCAGCAGCGTAGCTAGATGGGACGGGAGCTCCTATAATTCACCCCTCCACTTT
CDR3: CASSVARWDGSSYNSPLHF

J: TRBJ1-5
size: NA
D: TRBD1
V: TRBV28
DNA: TGTGCCAGCAACCCTACCGGGACAGGGGGAAATCAGCCCCAGCATTTT
CDR3: CASNPTGTGGNQPQHF

J: TRBJ2-3
size: NA
D: NA
V: TRBV10-1
DNA: TGCGCCAGCAGTGAGGCGGACAGAACAGATACGCAGTATTTT
CDR3: CASSEADRTDTQYF

J: TRBJ2-3
size: NA
D: NA
V: TRBV5-1
DNA: TGCGCCAGCAGCTTGGTCTCAGATACGCAGTATTTT
CDR3: CASSLVSDTQYF

J: TRBJ1-1
size: NA
D: TRBD1
V: TRBV28
DNA: TGTGCCAGCAGGGCCTACGACAGGGAAGTTTTGTTTTTT
CDR3: CASRAYDREVLFF

J: TRBJ1-6
size: NA
D: NA
V: TRBV2
DNA: TGTGCCAGCAGTGTGGAGGGCTTGCATTCACCCCTCCACTTT
CDR3: CASSVEGLHSPLHF

J: TRBJ1-1
size: NA
D: NA
V: TRBV5-1
DNA: TGCGCCAGCAGCTTGGACCTTACAGTGAACACTGAAGCTTTCTTT
CDR3: CASSLDLTVNTEAFF

J: TRBJ1-1
size: once
D: NA
V: TRBV5-1
DNA: TGCGCCAGCAGCCCCCAGGTGTCGGCGAACACTGAAGCTTTCTTT
CDR3: CASSPQVSANTEAFF

J: TRBJ1-4
size: NA
D: TRBD1
V: TRBV9
DNA: TGTGCCAGCAGGGGACAGGGAATCGAAAATGAAAAACTGTTTTTT
CDR3: CASRGQGIENEKLFF

J: TRBJ1-1
size: once
D: NA
V: TRBV6-5
DNA: TGTGCCAGCAGGAACAGCATAGAAGCTTTCTTT
CDR3: CASRNSIEAFF

J: TRBJ1-5
size: NA
D: TRBD1
V: TRBV19
DNA: TGTGCCAGTAGTATAAGGGGGCCCTTCAATCAGCCCCAGCATTTT
CDR3: CASSIRGPFNQPQHF

J: TRBJ2-5
size: NA
D: NA
V: TRBV6-5
DNA: TGTGCCAGCAGCACAAGGGGGTTAGAGACCCAGTACTTC
CDR3: CASSTRGLETQYF

J: TRBJ2-1
size: NA
D: TRBD2
V: TRBV27
DNA: TGTGCCAGCTGGTTAGCGGGGTTCGGGCACAATGAGCAGTTCTTC
CDR3: CASWLAGFGHNEQFF

J: TRBJ2-5
size: NA
D: TRBD1
V: TRBV19
DNA: TGTGCCAGTAGTCCCAGGGGGGAGACCCAGTACTTC
CDR3: CASSPRGETQYF

J: TRBJ2-5
size: NA
D: TRBD2
V: TRBV7-9
DNA: TGTGCCAGCAGCAATTACCAAGGGGCGGGGGGAAATACAGAGACCCAGTACTTC
CDR3: CASSNYQGAGGNTETQYF

J: TRBJ2-5
size: NA
D: TRBD1
V: TRBV27
DNA: TGTGCCAGCAAGCAACAGGGGGCGGGGGAGACCCAGTACTTC
CDR3: CASKQQGAGETQYF

J: TRBJ2-3
size: NA
D: NA
V: TRBV2
DNA: TGTGCCAGCAGTGACCTGGCAGGGGATACGCAGTATTTT
CDR3: CASSDLAGDTQYF

J: TRBJ1-6
size: NA
D: NA
V: TRBV20-1
DNA: TGCAGTGCTAGTACCGGGACACCGTATAATTCACCCCTCCACTTT
CDR3: CSASTGTPYNSPLHF

J: TRBJ1-2
size: NA
D: NA
V: TRBV10-3
DNA: TGTGCCATCAGTGAGTCGTTCGGAGCCTATGGCTACACCTTC
CDR3: CAISESFGAYGYTF

J: TRBJ2-6
size: NA
D: NA
V: TRBV7-9
DNA: TGTGCCAGCAGCTTAACTCGTTCTGGGGCCAACGTCCTGACTTTC
CDR3: CASSLTRSGANVLTF

J: TRBJ1-2
size: NA
D: TRBD1
V: TRBV3-1/TRBV3-2
DNA: TGTGCCAGCAGCCACCAGACAGGGGACGGCTACACCTTC
CDR3: CASSHQTGDGYTF

J: TRBJ1-2
size: NA
D: NA
V: TRBV6-5
DNA: TGTGCCAGAGCCGACAGCAGCGATGGCTACACCTTC
CDR3: CARADSSDGYTF

J: TRBJ2-4
size: NA
D: TRBD2
V: TRBV19
DNA: TGTGCCAGTAGTCGACTAGCGGGGGCCCTAGAAAACATTCAGTACTTC
CDR3: CASSRLAGALENIQYF

J: TRBJ2-3
size: once
D: NA
V: TRBV3-1/TRBV3-2
DNA: TGTGCCAGCAGCACGACGGGGGAAAACACAGATACGCAGTATTTT
CDR3: CASSTTGENTDTQYF

J: TRBJ2-1
size: NA
D: TRBD2
V: TRBV7-9
DNA: TGTGCCTCAGCTGGGACTAGCGGGATCAATGAGCAGTTCTTC
CDR3: CASAGTSGINEQFF

J: TRBJ2-2
size: NA
D: TRBD2
V: TRBV3-1/TRBV3-2
DNA: TGTGCCAGCAGCCAAGTGGTCGGACTAGCGGGGACCCATACCGGGGAGCTGTTTTTT
CDR3: CASSQVVGLAGTHTGELFF

J: TRBJ1-1
size: NA
D: TRBD1
V: TRBV4-1
DNA: TGCGCCAGCAGCAAGACAGGGGGCATCACTGAAGCTTTCTTT
CDR3: CASSKTGGITEAFF

J: TRBJ2-6
size: NA
D: TRBD1
V: TRBV7-6
DNA: TGTGCCAGCAGCTTAGAGGCAGGGGGTGGCTCTGGGGCCAACGTCCTGACTTTC
CDR3: CASSLEAGGGSGANVLTF

J: TRBJ1-2
size: once
D: NA
V: TRBV4-1
DNA: TGCGCCAGCAGCCAAGATGTAGGCACCGGGACACCGAGAAACTATGGCTACACCTTC
CDR3: CASSQDVGTGTPRNYGYTF

J: TRBJ2-1
size: NA
D: TRBD2
V: TRBV4-2
DNA: TGTGCCAGCAGCCAAGGAGGGACTACTTACAATGAGCAGTTCTTC
CDR3: CASSQGGTTYNEQFF

J: TRBJ1-1
size: NA
D: TRBD1
V: TRBV7-9
DNA: TGTGCCAGCAGCTTAGTGCGGACAGGGGACACTGAAGCTTTCTTT
CDR3: CASSLVRTGDTEAFF

J: TRBJ1-5
size: NA
D: NA
V: TRBV6-1
DNA: TGTGCCAGCAAAGTGCTGGACATCGATCAGCCCCAGCATTTT
CDR3: CASKVLDIDQPQHF

J: TRBJ1-6
size: NA
D: TRBD1
V: TRBV5-1
DNA: TGCGCCAGCAGCTTGGCGGGACAGGGCAATTCACCCCTCCACTTT
CDR3: CASSLAGQGNSPLHF

J: TRBJ1-2
size: NA
D: TRBD1
V: TRBV6-6
DNA: TGTGCCAGCAGTCGGACAGGGGGCGCCTCTGGCTACACCTTC
CDR3: CASSRTGGASGYTF

J: TRBJ1-6
size: NA
D: TRBD1
V: TRBV6-5
DNA: TGTGCCAGCAGACAGGGGTCGACTTCACCCCTCCACTTT
CDR3: CASRQGSTSPLHF

J: TRBJ2-1
size: NA
D: TRBD2
V: TRBV19
DNA: TGTGCCAGTAGTTTCCATAGCGGGGTCACCAACAATGAGCAGTTCTTC
CDR3: CASSFHSGVTNNEQFF

J: TRBJ1-2
size: NA
D: TRBD1
V: TRBV3-1/TRBV3-2
DNA: TGTGCCAGCAGCCAAGTGCGTAGTCGGGACAGTCGTGGCTACACCTTC
CDR3: CASSQVRSRDSRGYTF

J: TRBJ1-4
size: NA
D: NA
V: TRBV6-4
DNA: TGTGCCAGCAGTGCCACGGGTGTGGGGGGTGAAAAACTGTTTTTT
CDR3: CASSATGVGGEKLFF

J: TRBJ2-5
size: NA
D: TRBD1
V: TRBV5-1
DNA: TGCGCCAGCAGCCCGGGACAGGGGAAAGAGACCCAGTACTTC
CDR3: CASSPGQGKETQYF

J: TRBJ2-5
size: few
D: TRBD1
V: TRBV2
DNA: TGTGCCAGCAAAGGTACAGGGGGCATGGAGACCCAGTACTTC
CDR3: CASKGTGGMETQYF

J: TRBJ1-2
size: NA
D: TRBD1
V: TRBV19
DNA: TGTGCCAGTAGTCCCACAGGGGTAGAATATGGCTACACCTTC
CDR3: CASSPTGVEYGYTF